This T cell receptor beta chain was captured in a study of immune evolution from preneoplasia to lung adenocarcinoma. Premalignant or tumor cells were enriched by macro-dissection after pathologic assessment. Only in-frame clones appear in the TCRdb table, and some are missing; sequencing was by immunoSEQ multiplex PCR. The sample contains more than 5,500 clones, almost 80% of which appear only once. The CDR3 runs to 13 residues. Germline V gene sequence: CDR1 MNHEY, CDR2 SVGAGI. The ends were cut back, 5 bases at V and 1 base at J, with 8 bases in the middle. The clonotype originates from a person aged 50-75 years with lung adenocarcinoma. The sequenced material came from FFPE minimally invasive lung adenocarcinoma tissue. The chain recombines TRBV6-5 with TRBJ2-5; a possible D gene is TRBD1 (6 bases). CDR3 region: CASSRTAQETQYF. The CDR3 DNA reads TGTGCCAGCAGTCGGACAGCCCAAGAGACCCAGTACTTC.